This T cell receptor (beta chain) was recovered during a study of early stage breast cancer tumors (TCRdb year 2017). Turning to the overall study: Of the approximately 15 invasive breast tumors, about 13 were found to be estrogen receptor-positive, progesterone receptor-positive and HER2-negative. On average, each sample got around 10-fold read coverage. Of the roughly twelve ER+/PR+/HER2- tumors, eight were classified as invasive ductal carcinomas and four as invasive lobular carcinomas. The samples as a whole yielded 2 million to 3 million detected templates, corresponding to 850,000 to 1,400,000 unique clonotypes. Overall study results and their limits: Sequencing bulk genomic DNA from unsorted cells could not capture chain pairing or functional markers like CD4, CD8 and FOXP3. Compared with adjacent normal breast tissue, tumors had higher clonality and roughly 2.5-fold greater T cell density. Analysis by tumor subtype was prevented by the small cohort size. Repertoires from blood and normal breast were more alike than repertoires from blood and tumor, and in about 85% of the 16 patients, comparing each tissue with blood separated tumor from normal. Enriched TCRB sequences shared across patients were found to be mostly commonly generated sequences that were unlikely to play an important role in the tumor microenvironment.

The trim is 0 bases for V and 2 bases for J, with a gap of 8 bases between the germline ends. From the germline V gene, CDR1 is SGDLS and CDR2 is YYNGEE. From the cysteine through the phenylalanine, the CDR3 covers 14 amino acids. This entry keeps only the CDR3 DNA: 42 bases, framed from base 1. The study profiled bulk TCR beta-chain repertoires in matched peripheral blood, tumor and adjacent normal breast tissue taken from more than 15 patients with early-stage breast cancer. Before surgery, whole blood (about 5-10 mL) was collected into EDTA tubes and processed within 2 hours. Peripheral blood mononuclear cells were isolated by Ficoll-Paque centrifugation in SepMate-50 tubes. PBMCs were cryopreserved in roughly 90% FBS with approximately 10% DMSO in aliquots of 2 to 4 million cells and stored in liquid nitrogen. The Qiagen AllPrep DNA/RNA Mini kit was used to extract genomic DNA. Two independent genomic DNA replicates were amplified for each sample, with around 0.5 ug used for blood and about 1.5 ug for tumor or normal breast. Following the manufacturer's instructions, the ImmunoSeq Intro kit was used to carry out TCRB sequencing on genomic DNA. Multiplex PCR ran around 30 cycles with proprietary primers and spike-in control sequences for absolute quantification. Single-end 150-bp reads were used to sequence an 87-bp fragment covering the CDR3 and the flanking V and J genes. Each lane of an Illumina MiSeq using version 3.0 chemistry carried seven multiplexed samples, with two replicates per sample. The study's processing was this. Raw data were processed by the vendor's proprietary pipeline, with both replicates merged into one result per sample. A clonotype was defined as productive rearrangements that share the same V-gene family, CDR3 amino acid sequence and J-gene segment. Clonality was calculated as 1 minus the normalized Shannon entropy (Pielou evenness) of TCRB abundances. T cell density was estimated as total templates divided by the number of input cells, with the number of input cells inferred from the DNA input amount. Recon with default parameters was used to estimate total repertoire diversity and clonality. Tumor-enriched clonotypes were defined as having over 0.1% abundance in tumor and at least 32-fold higher abundance than in normal breast. Sourced from immuneACCESS, this table was stored by TCRdb with only in-frame sequences that have V and J called. A share of the clones is absent; for the studies checked, an unresolved V gene accounts for under half, and the remainder has no known explanation. V, J and clone size were drawn from that table, and D and trimming were deduced from the DNA. Counted in this sample were about 28,000 clones; 75% to 85% of them appeared once. The top ten hold approximately 12% of the sample.

The table lists this clone with a few counts. Its specific antigen is unknown. No qualities accompany the bases; no much larger clone lies one base away. The rearrangement combines TRBV9 with TRBJ1-1; the D segment cannot be called with confidence. This sequence originates from a person in their sixties with breast cancer. The source material was blood. In nucleotide form, the sequence is TGTGCCAGCAGCGTAGTGGGCGAAAACACTGAAGCTTTCTTT. This translates into CASSVVGENTEAFF.